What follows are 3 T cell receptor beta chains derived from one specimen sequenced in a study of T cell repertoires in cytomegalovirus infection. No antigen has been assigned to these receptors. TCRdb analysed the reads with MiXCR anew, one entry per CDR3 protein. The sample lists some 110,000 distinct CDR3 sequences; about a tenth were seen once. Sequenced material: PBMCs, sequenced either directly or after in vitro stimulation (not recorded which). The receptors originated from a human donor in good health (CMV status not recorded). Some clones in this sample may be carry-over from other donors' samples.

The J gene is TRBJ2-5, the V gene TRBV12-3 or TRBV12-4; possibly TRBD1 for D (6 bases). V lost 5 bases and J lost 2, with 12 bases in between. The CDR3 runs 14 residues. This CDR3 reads CASSPRGGQETQYF. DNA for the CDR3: TGTGCCAGCAGTCCCAGGGGTGGGCAAGAGACCCAGTACTTC.

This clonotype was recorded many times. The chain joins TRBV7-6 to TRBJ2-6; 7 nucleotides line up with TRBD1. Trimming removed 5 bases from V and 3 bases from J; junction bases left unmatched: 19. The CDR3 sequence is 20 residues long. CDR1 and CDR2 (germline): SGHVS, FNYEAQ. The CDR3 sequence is CASSPRIRDSLEDGANVLTF. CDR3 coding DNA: TGTGCCAGCAGCCCCCGAATCCGGGACAGTCTCGAAGATGGGGCCAACGTCCTGACTTTC.

CDR3 region: CASSSKRGQATYYGYTF. The CDR3 nucleotides are TGTGCCAGCAGTTCTAAGAGGGGGCAGGCTACCTACTATGGCTACACCTTC. The chain is built from TRBV27 and TRBJ1-2, with 7 nucleotides matching TRBD1. Germline loops: CDR1 MNHEY, CDR2 SMNVEV (reference sequence). This CDR3 has 17 residues. V gave up 4 bases and J gave up 3 bases; unmatched junction bases: 14.